The T cell receptor beta chain under discussion was sequenced for a study of identical twins. In its sample, this clonotype was seen many times. What it recognizes is unknown. Findings and limits, study-wide: Cord blood beta clonotypes present at high abundance carried fewer insertions; no such pattern appeared in memory repertoires. Out-of-frame alpha sequences that twins shared showed excess low generation probability.

Healthy Caucasians alone served as donors. V was shortened by 6 bases and J by 0 bases, with 15 bases between the two germline ends. This CDR3 contains 14 residues. Germline assignment: CDR1 SQVTM and CDR2 ANQGSEA. TCRdb independently ran MiXCR on the 5' RACE reads; one entry per CDR3 protein. The sample lists approximately 530,000 distinct CDR3 sequences; under 25% were seen once. This sample was also put to use in a study of yellow fever vaccine responses in identical twins.

The TCR was taken from a woman younger than 35 in good health. The V call is TRBV29-1, the J call TRBJ2-7; D not resolved. Sequencing was done on a sample of CD4+ T cells sorted from blood. CDR3 in amino acids: CSVGAQESSYEQYF. CDR3 bases: TGCAGCGTCGGAGCCCAGGAAAGCTCCTACGAGCAGTACTTC.